The 31 T cell receptor beta chains in this list originate from one sample, sequenced in a study of shared clonotypes between healthy human individuals. Here immunoSEQ multiplex PCR was the method, and the copy in TCRdb shows in-frame clones only, minus some. In the table there are some 2,500,000 clones, just under 95% of which are singletons. Sample: naive CD4+ T cells from PBMCs. Indicated subset: CD45RA+ positively selected. All receptors derive from a man younger than 30 in good health. Some clones in this sample may be carry-over from other donors' samples.

The chain is built from TRBV7-8 and TRBJ2-3, with D possibly being TRBD2 (7 bases). Germline values: CDR1 SGHVS, CDR2 FQNEAQ. The CDR3 length is 17 residues. V dropped 5 bases and J dropped 2 bases, with 20 bases sitting between them. The CDR3 is CASSPRGGEGSTDTQYF. The CDR3 DNA reads TGTGCCAGCAGCCCCCGAGGGGGGGAGGGGTCCACAGATACGCAGTATTTT.

In its sample, this clone was seen once. J is TRBJ2-3 and V is TRBV7-6, with D maybe TRBD2 (7 bases). The CDR3 is made up of 16 amino acids. The germline gives CDR1 SGHVS, CDR2 FNYEAQ. V lost 3 bases and J 6 bases, leaving 19 bases between the germline ends. CDR3 sequence (DNA): TGTGCCAGCAGCTTGAGGATAGGGGGGGCTGGGGATACGCAGTATTTT. Residues: CASSLRIGGAGDTQYF.

This clone was seen once. The chain combines TRBV7-2 with TRBJ2-2, with 10 bases that match TRBD2. After removal of 5 bases from V and 3 bases from J, the junction contained 6 bases not matched to a gene. Germline CDR1 is SGHTA and CDR2 is FQGNSA. The CDR3 spans 16 residues. The CDR3 DNA is TGTGCCAGCAGCAGAACTAGCGGGACGGACACCGGGGAGCTGTTTTTT. It is translated as CASSRTSGTDTGELFF.

The chain uses TRBV5-1 and TRBJ2-7; 8 bases fit TRBD2. The CDR3 has 15 amino acids. Germline V gene lookup returns CDR1 SGHRS and CDR2 YFSETQ. V lost 4 bases and J lost 3; bases outside the gene matches: 9. CDR3 sequence: CASSGASGRFYEQYF. The CDR3 bases are TGCGCCAGCAGCGGAGCGAGCGGGAGATTCTACGAGCAGTACTTC.

This rearrangement joins TRBV18 to TRBJ2-1; D is tentatively TRBD1 or TRBD2 (5 bases each). Germline values: CDR1 KGHSH, CDR2 LQKENI. The CDR3 contains 15 residues. The germline V and J ends were trimmed by 0 bases and 4 bases, with 10 bases remaining between them. CDR3 region: CASSPPGRGYNEQFF. The CDR3, as DNA: TGTGCCAGCTCACCACCGGGACGGGGATACAATGAGCAGTTCTTC.

CDR3 coding DNA: TGTGCCAGCAGCCAAGGGACTAGCGGGATGGCGATCAATGAGCAGTTCTTC. Amino acid sequence: CASSQGTSGMAINEQFF. V is TRBV4-2 and J is TRBJ2-1, with TRBD2 matching over 12 bases. The CDR3 has 17 amino acids. The ends lost 1 base at V and 6 bases at J; junction bases unmatched: 7. Germline lookup yields CDR1 LGHNA and CDR2 YNFKEQ.

This clone was observed once. The chain uses TRBV15 and TRBJ2-3; D is ambiguous. The CDR3 spans 16 residues. CDR1 LNHNV and CDR2 YYDKDF come from the germline V gene (reference sequence). Trimming took off 0 bases at V and 2 bases at J, with 12 bases between the two ends. CDR3 coding DNA: TGTGCCACCAGCAGAGAGTGGGCGGCCCCCACAGATACGCAGTATTTT. Residues: CATSREWAAPTDTQYF. The variable domain in full, with the rest retrieved from reference TRBV15 and TRBJ2-3, is DAMVIQNPRYQVTQFGKPVTLSCSQTLNHNVMYWYQQKSSQAPKLLFHYYDKDFNNEADTPDNFQSRRPNTSFCFLDIRSPGLGDTAMYLCATSREWAAPTDTQYFGPGTRLTVL.

The chain is built from TRBV10-2 and TRBJ2-1, with D tentatively TRBD1 (5 bases). V lost 5 bases, J lost 9 bases, and 8 bases lay in between. CDR3 length equals 11 residues. The germline V gene has CDR1 WSHSY and CDR2 SAAADI. The CDR3 DNA is TGCGCCAGCAGTACCCAGGGTGAGCAGTTCTTC. Translation gives CASSTQGEQFF.

The chain couples TRBV25-1 to TRBJ2-2; D is undetermined. CDR3 length: 13 amino acids. Trimming took 7 bases from V and 0 from J, leaving 6 bases between them. Germline V gene sequence: CDR1 MGHDK, CDR2 SYGVNS. Here the CDR3 reads CASISTNTGELFF. The CDR3, as DNA: TGTGCCAGCATCAGCACGAACACCGGGGAGCTGTTTTTT.

The chain links TRBV5-4 to TRBJ1-1; TRBD1 matches 9 bases. This CDR3 is 12 amino acids long. V shed 5 bases, J shed 7 bases, and the junction held 3 bases outside the gene matches. The germline V gene has CDR1 SGHNT and CDR2 YYREEE (reference sequence). The CDR3 protein is CASRLTGGEAFF. Here the CDR3 DNA reads TGTGCCAGCAGGTTGACAGGGGGTGAAGCTTTCTTT.

V and J are TRBV7-6 and TRBJ1-1, with D hard to call. This CDR3 is built from 16 residues. Trimming took off 5 bases at V and 1 base at J, with 17 bases between the two ends. Germline CDR1 SGHVS, CDR2 FNYEAQ. Written as DNA, the CDR3 is TGTGCCAGCAGCCCGATAGCCTCGCCCTCGAACACTGAAGCTTTCTTT. This encodes CASSPIASPSNTEAFF.

This CDR3 reads CASSGNSELDTQYF. CDR3 sequence (DNA): TGTGCCAGCAGCGGCAATTCCGAGTTGGATACGCAGTATTTT. The chain uses TRBV7-3 and TRBJ2-3, with D unresolved. This CDR3 contains 14 residues. The germline V gene has CDR1 SGHTA and CDR2 FQGTGA. V was shortened by 5 bases and J by 6 bases, with 15 bases between the two germline ends.

This clone has only one observation. The rearrangement links TRBV7-8 to TRBJ2-2; D is possibly TRBD2 (7 bases). The V end was cut by 4 bases, the J end by 5 bases, with 20 bases between. Germline V lookup: CDR1 SGHVS, CDR2 FQNEAQ. The CDR3 is made up of 17 amino acids. CDR3 sequence (DNA): TGTGCCAGCAGCTCAGGGGTGGACGGGAGGCGTACCGGGGAGCTGTTTTTT. It translates to CASSSGVDGRRTGELFF.

The chain is built from TRBV7-3 and TRBJ2-2; TRBD1 aligns across 7 bases. Germline V gene data show CDR1 as SGHTA and CDR2 as FQGTGA. The V segment lost 2 bases and the J segment 1 base; nucleotides outside the gene matches: 4. The CDR3 is made up of 16 amino acids. CDR3 in DNA: TGTGCCAGCAGCTTAGCTGGGACAGTGAACACCGGGGAGCTGTTTTTT. Translation gives CASSLAGTVNTGELFF.

The chain joins TRBV2 to TRBJ2-7; D is possibly TRBD1 (6 bases). Germline CDR1 SNHLY, CDR2 FYNNEI. V was cut by 3 bases and J by 2 bases, with 17 bases left in between. The CDR3 has 16 amino acids. CDR3 DNA sequence: TGTGCCAGCAGTGAGGTTCGACAGGCAGGGACCTACGAGCAGTACTTC. Residues: CASSEVRQAGTYEQYF.

V usage is TRBV19 and J usage is TRBJ1-2; tentatively, D is TRBD1 (5 bases). The V gene lost 2 bases and the J gene lost 3 bases, with 13 bases spanning the gap. CDR1 and CDR2 from the germline V gene are LNHDA and SQIVND (reference sequence). The CDR3 sequence is 15 residues long. The CDR3 DNA sequence: TGTGCCAGTAGTATAATGGGGGGACGTCACTATGGCTACACCTTC. Its translation: CASSIMGGRHYGYTF.

The chain recombines TRBV10-2 with TRBJ2-3; the D is unclear. This CDR3 contains 13 residues. The V end lost 8 bases, the J end lost 5 bases, and 14 bases lay between the germline ends. In germline, CDR1 is WSHSY, CDR2 SAAADI. Here the CDR3 reads CASRRPSGDTQYF. CDR3 nucleotide sequence: TGCGCCAGCCGCCGACCGAGTGGAGATACGCAGTATTTT.

The chain recombines TRBV4-2 with TRBJ2-3, with D unresolved. With 2 bases removed from V and 2 bases from J, the gap between germline ends came to 20 bases. This CDR3 contains 18 residues. Germline V CDR1 and CDR2: LGHNA, YNFKEQ. CDR3 in amino acids: CASSQSTPHGPNTDTQYF. The CDR3 DNA reads as TGTGCCAGCAGCCAATCCACACCTCACGGACCAAACACAGATACGCAGTATTTT.

A few counts support this clone. The chain links TRBV2 to TRBJ1-2; 8 bases fit TRBD1. The CDR3 runs 15 residues. Germline V lookup: CDR1 SNHLY, CDR2 FYNNEI. V trimming: 7 bases; J trimming: 4 bases; junction bases outside the gene matches: 11. The CDR3 DNA follows: TGTGCCAGCACCTCTCAAATCGGGACAGGCTATGGCTACACCTTC. Its protein is CASTSQIGTGYGYTF.

The CDR3 is CASRRGSEETQYF. CDR3 in DNA: TGTGCCAGTAGGAGAGGGTCGGAAGAGACCCAGTACTTC. The chain employs TRBV19 and TRBJ2-5; the D gene is possibly TRBD2 (5 bases). CDR3 length equals 13 residues. Germline V gene sequence: CDR1 LNHDA, CDR2 SQIVND (reference sequence). V lost 6 bases and J lost 3, with 11 bases in between.

This clone was observed a single time. The genes are TRBV27 and TRBJ1-5; D gene unclear. The CDR3 extends over 15 amino acids. With 8 bases removed from V and 0 bases from J, the gap between germline ends came to 14 bases. Germline loops: CDR1 MNHEY, CDR2 SMNVEV (reference sequence). In DNA form, the CDR3 reads TGTGCCAGCGGTCGAGGGCAGGTTAGCAATCAGCCCCAGCATTTT. Translated: CASGRGQVSNQPQHF.

Concerning this clone: This specimen includes other DNA sequences encoding the same CDR3. This chain connects TRBV7-3 to TRBJ2-3; a weak D match, TRBD2 (5 bases). There are 15 residues in the CDR3. V was trimmed by 1 base and J by 0 bases, leaving 8 bases between them. Germline V CDR1 and CDR2: SGHTA, FQGTGA. CDR3 loop: CASSLSRTSTDTQYF. The DNA for the CDR3 is TGTGCCAGCAGCTTAAGCAGGACTAGCACAGATACGCAGTATTTT.

The chain combines TRBV2 with TRBJ2-7; 7 bases are a match to TRBD1. The CDR3 spans 14 residues. V gave up 5 bases and J gave up 4 bases; unmatched junction bases: 8. Germline V gene lookup returns CDR1 SNHLY and CDR2 FYNNEI. The CDR3 sequence is CASSQQGKGYEQYF. CDR3 bases: TGTGCCAGCAGTCAACAGGGGAAGGGTTACGAGCAGTACTTC.

This clone came up once. This rearrangement joins TRBV27 to TRBJ2-7, with 12 bases identical to TRBD2. CDR1 and CDR2 from the germline V gene are MNHEY and SMNVEV (reference sequence). J lost 7 bases, V lost 4 bases, and 8 bases had no gene match. The CDR3 sequence is 15 residues long. This CDR3 reads CASSSRLAGVEEQYF. Written as DNA, the CDR3 is TGTGCCAGCAGTTCCCGACTAGCGGGAGTGGAAGAGCAGTACTTC.

The chain recombines TRBV5-8 with TRBJ1-5; 8 bases align to TRBD1. After removal of 1 base from V and 4 bases from J, the junction contained 10 bases not matched to a gene. CDR1 SGHTS and CDR2 YDEGEE come from the germline V gene. The CDR3 has 17 residues. In nucleotides, the CDR3 is TGTGCCAGCAGCTTGAGAAGGACAGGGATGGGAAATCAGCCCCAGCATTTT. This encodes CASSLRRTGMGNQPQHF.

CDR3 region: CAWSKRTGVPSDTQYF. The CDR3 nucleotides are TGTGCCTGGAGTAAAAGGACAGGAGTTCCCTCAGATACGCAGTATTTT. The chain combines TRBV30 with TRBJ2-3; TRBD1 aligns across 7 bases. Germline V gene sequence: CDR1 GTSNPN, CDR2 SVGIG (reference sequence). V lost 2 bases and J lost 4; bases outside the gene matches: 12. This CDR3 is 16 amino acids long.

In its sample, this clone was seen a few times. J is TRBJ2-5 and V is TRBV28, with 10 bases aligning to TRBD2. The CDR3 has 16 amino acids. From germline, CDR1 is MDHEN and CDR2 SYDVKM. With 4 bases clipped from V and 2 bases from J, the junction kept 7 bases outside the gene matches. This chain's CDR3 is CASSSSGLARQETQYF. The CDR3 DNA follows: TGTGCCAGCAGTTCCTCGGGACTAGCGAGACAAGAGACCCAGTACTTC.

This chain joins TRBV19 and TRBJ1-5; D perhaps matches TRBD1 (5 bases). The germline V gene has CDR1 LNHDA and CDR2 SQIVND (reference sequence). V was pared by 2 bases and J by 2 bases, with 16 bases between. This CDR3 comprises 17 residues. CDR3 loop: CASSITVGPGGNQPQHF. CDR3 nucleotides: TGTGCCAGTAGTATAACGGTGGGCCCGGGGGGCAATCAGCCCCAGCATTTT.

CDR3 bases: TGTGCCAGCAGTTACAGGGGGACCAATCAGCCCCAGCATTTT. Translating gives CASSYRGTNQPQHF. The chain has TRBV2 and TRBJ1-5, with 8 nucleotides matching TRBD1. Germline V gene lookup returns CDR1 SNHLY and CDR2 FYNNEI. The V and J ends lost 5 bases and 3 bases, in that order; junction bases with no gene match: 3. The CDR3 consists of 14 residues.

About this clone: Other DNA sequences in the sample encode the same CDR3. Here the CDR3 reads CASSFTGSSYEQYF. Written as DNA, the CDR3 is TGTGCCAGCAGCTTTACAGGGTCTTCCTACGAGCAGTACTTC. The chain links TRBV7-2 to TRBJ2-7, with D tentatively TRBD1 (6 bases). The CDR3 is made up of 14 amino acids. Between the trimmed V and J ends, which lost 3 bases and 1 base, there was a span of 10 bases. Germline-derived CDR1 and CDR2 are SGHTA and FQGNSA.

The chain couples TRBV28 to TRBJ1-2, with 8 bases aligning to TRBD1. V shed 6 bases and J 8 bases; nucleotides not matched to a gene: 11. Germline CDR1 and CDR2: MDHEN and SYDVKM. The CDR3 has 14 residues. In DNA, the CDR3 is TGTGCCAGCAGCCTCACAGGGGGAGTGGTCGGCTACACCTTC. This translates into CASSLTGGVVGYTF.